Listed below are T cell receptor beta chains from one sample, sequenced in a study of untreated major depressive disorder. This table comes from immunoSEQ multiplex PCR, and its TCRdb copy is limited to in-frame clones, with some not included. Among roughly 13,000 clones listed, about 93% were seen once. Sample: CD4+ T cells from PBMCs. The receptor source for this set is a man aged 30-40 years with major depressive disorder. Each CDR3 is given with its conserved first and last residue. The D gene is left open where the match is weak. Expanded clones get a size class; other rows say once, few or many, or leave the size out.

TRBJ1-6 TRBV9 NA once CASSVVAENSPLHF TGTGCCAGCAGCGTAGTTGCAGAAAATTCACCCCTCCACTTT
TRBJ2-3 TRBV6-1 NA NA CASSFRVTDTQYF TGTGCCAGCAGTTTTCGGGTCACAGATACGCAGTATTTT
TRBJ1-2 TRBV29-1 NA NA CSVSDRRGYGYTF TGCAGCGTGAGTGACAGGAGGGGGTATGGCTACACCTTC
TRBJ2-3 TRBV9 NA once CASSPRGKGSSTDTQYF TGTGCCAGCAGCCCTCGGGGTAAAGGTAGTAGCACAGATACGCAGTATTTT
TRBJ2-5 TRBV28 NA NA CASSFGTTQYF TGTGCCAGCAGTTTCGGGACGACCCAGTACTTC
TRBJ1-2 TRBV5-3 NA NA CARSLDRVAFTSYGYTF TGTGCCAGAAGCTTGGACAGGGTGGCCTTTACTAGCTATGGCTACACCTTC
TRBJ2-1 TRBV7-8 NA NA CASSLAGGNYNEQFF TGTGCCAGCAGCTTAGCGGGGGGAAACTACAATGAGCAGTTCTTC
TRBJ2-3 TRBV7-3 TRBD2 NA CASSLTSGRTDTQYF TGTGCCAGCAGCCTTACTAGCGGGAGGACAGATACGCAGTATTTT
TRBJ2-2 TRBV27 NA NA CASSLPTLANTGELFF TGTGCCAGCAGTTTACCTACCCTAGCGAACACCGGGGAGCTGTTTTTT
TRBJ1-2 TRBV9 NA NA CASSVTGVGYTF TGTGCCAGCAGCGTAACCGGGGTCGGCTACACCTTC
TRBJ2-1 TRBV6-1 NA NA CASSEGFTHNEQFF TGTGCCAGCAGTGAAGGGTTTACCCACAATGAGCAGTTCTTC
TRBJ1-2 TRBV5-1 NA NA CASSLSPNYGYTF TGCGCCAGCAGCTTGAGCCCTAACTATGGCTACACCTTC
TRBJ1-1 TRBV30 NA NA CAWSRENTEAFF TGTGCCTGGAGTAGGGAGAACACTGAAGCTTTCTTT
TRBJ1-1 TRBV5-1 NA NA CASSSGALDTEAFF TGCGCCAGCAGCTCGGGGGCTCTGGACACTGAAGCTTTCTTT
TRBJ1-4 TRBV28 NA NA CASSPHPPTNEKLFF TGTGCCAGCAGTCCCCACCCGCCTACTAATGAAAAACTGTTTTTT